The present T cell receptor (beta chain) was sequenced within a study of glioma-infiltrating T cells after dendritic cell vaccination. Selection required adequate fresh-frozen tumor tissue plus more than two years' survival data. Over 20% tumor content was confirmed by H&E before DNA isolation. Amplification used 60 V beta primers and 13 J beta primers. Profiling relied on immunoSEQ multiplex PCR, and the TCRdb table lists in-frame clones only, not all of them. The sample lists roughly 3,100 clones, 75% to 80% occurring once. This CDR3 is built from 14 residues. Trimming stripped 5 bases from V and 6 bases from J, with 16 bases between. Germline lookup yields CDR1 SGHVS and CDR2 FQNEAQ.

The origin of this receptor is a human donor with glioblastoma. Sequencing was performed on tumor tissue, taken before dendritic cell vaccination. This chain uses TRBV7-8 with TRBJ1-1; no clear D gene. The CDR3 here is CASSPSAGRPEAFF. In DNA form, the CDR3 reads TGTGCCAGCAGCCCATCGGCAGGAAGGCCTGAAGCTTTCTTT.